What follows are 28 T cell receptor beta chains derived from one specimen sequenced in a study of shared clonotypes between healthy human individuals. In the naive CD8 group, cells lacked CD45RO and were positively selected for CCR7, so terminally differentiated effector memory CD45RA+ cells were left out. TCRdb's copy holds only in-frame clones and misses some; the assay was immunoSEQ multiplex PCR. The sample gives approximately 590,000 clones, around 95% of which show up once; about 0.11% is in the top ten. Material: naive CD8+ T cells sorted from blood. The source is a woman under 40 in good health.

The chain has TRBV4-1 and TRBJ2-7; D gene unclear. Germline CDR1 and CDR2: MGHRA and YSYEKL. V shed 1 base and J shed 6 bases, with 16 bases lying between them. The CDR3 runs 15 residues. The CDR3 region is CASSQVGPDSSEQYF. The CDR3 DNA reads TGCGCCAGCAGCCAAGTAGGCCCTGACTCGAGCGAGCAGTACTTC.

The V and J genes are TRBV2 and TRBJ1-1; 7 bases map to TRBD1. This CDR3 has 14 residues. The germline V gene has CDR1 SNHLY and CDR2 FYNNEI. The J segment lost 6 bases and the V segment lost 6 bases, leaving 10 bases of the junction unmatched. The CDR3 protein is CASSLQTGDPEAFF. The CDR3 nucleotides are TGTGCCAGCAGCTTGCAAACAGGGGATCCTGAAGCTTTCTTT.

The chain couples TRBV5-1 to TRBJ2-5, with 7 positions matching TRBD1. The germline CDR1 and CDR2 sequences are SGHRS and YFSETQ. After removal of 0 bases from V and 5 bases from J, the junction contained 13 bases not matched to a gene. CDR3 length: 17 residues. In DNA, the CDR3 is TGCGCCAGCAGCTTGGGATACAGGGGATGGGTGATCGAGACCCAGTACTTC. Its translation: CASSLGYRGWVIETQYF.

The gene calls are TRBV18 and TRBJ1-2, with D possibly being TRBD1 (6 bases). The CDR3 contains 18 residues. V shed 3 bases and J shed 4 bases, with 24 bases lying between them. Germline V gene data show CDR1 as KGHSH and CDR2 as LQKENI. The CDR3, as DNA: TGTGCCAGCTCACCCCGCCGGGTGGGGGCCAGGCCCGCCTATGGCTACACCTTC. Translation gives CASSPRRVGARPAYGYTF.

The rearrangement uses TRBV29-1 and TRBJ1-2; weak D call: TRBD1 (5 bases). The CDR3 has 18 residues. Germline V CDR1 and CDR2: SQVTM, ANQGSEA. Trimming removed 7 bases at V and 1 base at J, with 28 bases between. CDR3 DNA: TGCAGCGCAGAAGGAGCCGGGTGGAGGGGTCAGGGTAACTATGGCTACACCTTC. Protein sequence: CSAEGAGWRGQGNYGYTF.

A remark on this clone: The sample contains more than one DNA sequence encoding this CDR3. V usage is TRBV27 and J usage is TRBJ2-7; TRBD2 matches at 8 bases. Germline trimming cut 4 bases from V and 2 bases from J; bases unmatched to any gene: 4. This CDR3 is built from 14 residues. Per the germline V gene, CDR1 is MNHEY and CDR2 is SMNVEV (reference sequence). CDR3 bases: TGTGCCAGCAGTTCCGGGGGGGGCCCCTACGAGCAGTACTTC. Translated: CASSSGGGPYEQYF.

The rearrangement uses TRBV4-1 and TRBJ2-1; 12 bases match TRBD2. This CDR3 is 15 amino acids long. V lost 3 bases and J lost 3; bases outside the gene matches: 0. The germline V gene encodes CDR1 MGHRA and CDR2 YSYEKL. The CDR3: CASSQTSGSYNEQFF. DNA for the CDR3: TGCGCCAGCAGCCAGACTAGCGGGAGCTACAATGAGCAGTTCTTC.

The chain employs TRBV29-1 and TRBJ2-1; 7 positions agree with TRBD2. From germline, CDR1 is SQVTM and CDR2 ANQGSEA. The CDR3 has 15 residues. Losses at the gene ends were 4 bases for V and 2 bases for J; bases not matched to a gene: 8. The CDR3, as DNA: TGCAGCGTTGTTCCAGGGACTAAACCCTACAATGAGCAGTTCTTC. Translation gives CSVVPGTKPYNEQFF.

The V call is TRBV9, the J call TRBJ2-3, with D perhaps matching TRBD2 (5 bases). Trimming cost V 4 bases and J 6 bases, with 12 bases left between them. The CDR3 spans 13 residues. Germline assignment: CDR1 SGDLS and CDR2 YYNGEE. CDR3 region: CASSPESGDTQYF. DNA of the CDR3: TGTGCCAGCAGCCCGGAATCGGGGGATACGCAGTATTTT.

This chain uses TRBV7-6 with TRBJ2-5; 12 bases are shared with TRBD2. The CDR3 loop spans 15 amino acids. Germline CDR1 reads SGHVS; CDR2 reads FNYEAQ. V dropped 5 bases and J dropped 1; count of bases not matched to a gene: 2. This chain's CDR3 is CASSRTSGIQETQYF. CDR3 nucleotides: TGTGCCAGCAGCCGGACTAGCGGGATCCAAGAGACCCAGTACTTC.

This clone came up once. Other DNA sequences in the same sample also yield this CDR3. The gene calls are TRBV6-5 and TRBJ2-2, with a possible D match to TRBD1 (6 bases). Germline lookup yields CDR1 MNHEY and CDR2 SVGAGI. This CDR3 contains 16 residues. The V end lost 0 bases, the J end lost 1 base, and 9 bases lay between the germline ends. Here the CDR3 reads CASSYSMTGNTGELFF. In DNA form, the CDR3 reads TGTGCCAGCAGTTACTCGATGACAGGGAACACCGGGGAGCTGTTTTTT.

V and J are TRBV29-1 and TRBJ1-2; D possibly corresponds to TRBD1 (6 bases). Trimming left V 3 bases short and J 8 bases short, with 22 bases between. Looked up from germline, CDR1 is SQVTM and CDR2 is ANQGSEA. CDR3 length equals 15 residues. Here the CDR3 reads CSVEQDRPFLNGYTF. The CDR3 nucleotides are TGCAGCGTTGAGCAAGACAGGCCTTTTTTGAACGGCTACACCTTC.

The chain joins TRBV27 to TRBJ1-4, with a possible D match to TRBD1 (5 bases). CDR1 and CDR2 (germline): MNHEY, SMNVEV (reference sequence). The V end lost 5 bases, the J end lost 4 bases, and 11 bases lay between the germline ends. The CDR3 is made up of 14 amino acids. DNA for the CDR3: TGTGCCAGCAGTCCGGGACTGAGTAATGAAAAACTGTTTTTT. Translating gives CASSPGLSNEKLFF.

This chain connects TRBV27 to TRBJ2-7, with 12 positions matching TRBD2. This CDR3 is built from 16 residues. The germline gives CDR1 MNHEY, CDR2 SMNVEV (reference sequence). The ends lost 3 bases at V and 4 bases at J; junction bases unmatched: 7. The CDR3 bases are TGTGCCAGCAGTTTTTCTAGCGGGAGGGTCTTATACGAGCAGTACTTC. The encoded protein is CASSFSSGRVLYEQYF.

The chain employs TRBV13 and TRBJ2-1; the D is unclear. The CDR3 length is 15 residues. Per the germline V gene, CDR1 is PRHDT and CDR2 is FYEKMQ (reference sequence). Trimming took 4 bases from V and 9 from J, leaving 19 bases between them. CDR3 bases: TGTGCCAGCAGCTCAATTCGCTCTCCGGTGGGTGAGCAGTTCTTC. It specifies CASSSIRSPVGEQFF.

In DNA form, the CDR3 reads TGTGCCAGCAGCTCCCACCCGGGGGCTGAAGCTTTCTTT. It encodes CASSSHPGAEAFF. The chain employs TRBV11-3 and TRBJ1-1; the D gene is possibly TRBD1 (5 bases). The CDR3 runs to 13 residues. With 4 bases removed from V and 6 bases from J, the gap between germline ends came to 12 bases. Germline V gene lookup returns CDR1 SGHNT and CDR2 YENEEA.

The chain is built from TRBV4-1 and TRBJ2-2, with 8 bases aligning to TRBD1. CDR3 size: 19 residues. J lost 6 bases, V lost 0 bases, and 15 bases had no gene match. The germline V gene has CDR1 MGHRA and CDR2 YSYEKL. The CDR3 nucleotides are TGCGCCAGCAGCCAAGAATGGGGCAGGGGGCGATGGTTTCCCGGGGAGCTGTTTTTT. Amino acid sequence: CASSQEWGRGRWFPGELFF.

Concerning this clone itself: This sample includes further DNA sequences coding for the same CDR3. The chain links TRBV6-5 to TRBJ1-5; D may be TRBD1 (6 bases). Trimming stripped 4 bases from V and 1 base from J, with 8 bases between. The CDR3 extends over 14 amino acids. Germline CDR1 MNHEY, CDR2 SVGAGI. The CDR3 here is CASSSGQSNQPQHF. CDR3 in DNA: TGTGCCAGCAGTTCAGGACAGAGCAATCAGCCCCAGCATTTT.

J is TRBJ1-1 and V is TRBV21-1. TRBV21-1 is noted as a pseudogene. This CDR3 contains 12 residues. The CDR3 protein is CASSKGGGEAFF. CDR3 coding DNA: TGTGCCAGCAGCAAAGGGGGGGGCGAAGCTTTCTTT.

The rearrangement links TRBV7-9 to TRBJ2-7; 11 bases are a match to TRBD1. The germline CDR1 and CDR2 sequences are SEHNR and FQNEAQ (reference sequence). The CDR3 runs to 14 residues. J was trimmed by 3 bases and V by 5 bases; bases with no gene match: 3. CDR3 residues: CASSRTGGIYEQYF. The CDR3 region has the DNA TGTGCCAGCAGCCGGACAGGGGGCATCTACGAGCAGTACTTC.

V gene TRBV27 combines with J gene TRBJ2-3, with 10 bases fitting TRBD2. Germline-derived CDR1 and CDR2 are MNHEY and SMNVEV (reference sequence). The ends lost 3 bases at V and 7 bases at J; junction bases unmatched: 7. This CDR3 is built from 15 residues. CDR3 region: CASSLSSGSYYTQYF. In DNA form, the CDR3 reads TGTGCCAGCAGTTTGTCTAGCGGGAGTTACTATACGCAGTATTTT.

This chain connects TRBV5-6 to TRBJ2-2, with TRBD2 as a possible D gene (7 bases). The ends were cut back, 2 bases at V and 6 bases at J, with 14 bases in the middle. The germline gives CDR1 SGHDT, CDR2 YYEEEE. There are 15 residues in the CDR3. CDR3 nucleotide sequence: TGTGCCAGCAGCTTTGTCTGGGAGGGGGCCGGGGAGCTGTTTTTT. It codes for CASSFVWEGAGELFF. The full variable domain, its missing parts supplied by reference TRBV5-6 and TRBJ2-2, is DAGVTQSPTHLIKTRGQQVTLRCSPKSGHDTVSWYQQALGQGPQFIFQYYEEEERQRGNFPDRFSGHQFPNYSSELNVNALLLGDSALYLCASSFVWEGAGELFFGEGSRLTVL.

The CDR3 is CASSLELPRETQYF. The CDR3, as DNA: TGTGCCAGCAGCTTGGAACTCCCACGAGAGACCCAGTACTTC. The chain links TRBV5-4 to TRBJ2-5; no reliable D call. This CDR3 comprises 14 residues. CDR1 is SGHNT and CDR2 is YYREEE in the germline V gene (reference sequence). V was shortened by 0 bases and J by 4 bases, with 10 bases between the two germline ends.

This clone was observed once. V gene TRBV13 combines with J gene TRBJ1-2; TRBD1 is a possible D gene (5 bases). The germline CDR1 and CDR2 sequences are PRHDT and FYEKMQ (reference sequence). The length of the CDR3 is 14 residues. Trimming cost V 4 bases and J 8 bases, with 17 bases left between them. The CDR3 loop reads CASSYRRDPRGYTF. CDR3 DNA: TGTGCCAGCAGCTACCGCAGGGATCCGAGGGGCTACACCTTC.

The rearrangement joins TRBV4-1 to TRBJ1-1, with D unclear. CDR3 length equals 14 residues. Looked up from germline, CDR1 is MGHRA and CDR2 is YSYEKL. V was pared by 1 base and J by 4 bases, with 10 bases between. The CDR3 DNA is TGCGCCAGCAGCCAAGCCCCAGTAGGCACTGAAGCTTTCTTT. Translated, it gives CASSQAPVGTEAFF.

The J gene is TRBJ1-1, the V gene TRBV6-5; 7 nucleotides match TRBD1. J gave up 6 bases and V 5 bases, and 9 bases lay outside the gene matches. The CDR3 contains 14 residues. Per the germline V gene, CDR1 is MNHEY and CDR2 is SVGAGI. CDR3 protein: CASSQTGEGSEAFF. DNA of the CDR3: TGTGCCAGCAGTCAAACAGGGGAAGGATCTGAAGCTTTCTTT.

The rearrangement uses TRBV11-2 and TRBJ1-2, with D unresolved. In germline, CDR1 is SGHAT, CDR2 FQNNGV. The CDR3 covers 12 residues. The ends were cut back, 0 bases at V and 8 bases at J, with 7 bases in the middle. The CDR3 reads CASSLDHFGYTF. CDR3 nucleotide sequence: TGTGCCAGCAGCTTAGACCATTTCGGCTACACCTTC.

The V gene is TRBV10-3, the J gene TRBJ1-5, with no clear D. Trimming removed 8 bases from V and 0 bases from J, with 14 bases in between. This CDR3 comprises 15 residues. The germline V gene has CDR1 ENHRY and CDR2 SYGVKD. The DNA for the CDR3 is TGTGCCATCGAGAGACTCGTTTATAGCAATCAGCCCCAGCATTTT. This sequence encodes CAIERLVYSNQPQHF.